This T cell receptor (beta chain) was recovered during a study of T cell changes during pregnancy in multiple sclerosis. Sequenced by immunoSEQ multiplex PCR; TCRdb stores in-frame clones only, minus some. The sample shows around 100,000 clones, almost 95% of them seen only once. V shed 1 base and J shed 0 bases, with 8 bases lying between them. The CDR3 consists of 15 residues. Germline assignment: CDR1 KGHSH and CDR2 LQKENI. This specimen was peripheral blood, taken after pregnancy. The gene calls are TRBV18 and TRBJ2-3, with a possible D match to TRBD2 (6 bases). This receptor was taken from a female donor with multiple sclerosis, enrolled in a pregnancy study. The CDR3 is CASSPQGLSTDTQYF. The DNA of the CDR3 is TGTGCCAGCTCACCACAGGGACTTAGCACAGATACGCAGTATTTT.